This TCR beta chain was sequenced for a study of OX40 agonist ivuxolimab in advanced cancers. At the level of the study: In this cohort, patients received ivuxolimab, an agonistic anti-OX40 (CD134) antibody. Study-level results: Those patients achieving a partial response at 0.1-3.0 mg/kg showed among the lowest clonal expansion. Several nonresponders also turned out to have low normalized T-cell clonal expansion.

In the case of this clone: Its antigen is still unknown. Within the sample, other DNA sequences also encode this same CDR3.

The germline CDR1 and CDR2 sequences are SGHTA and FQGNSA. The CDR3 extends over 17 amino acids. Trimming removed 0 bases from V and 6 bases from J; junction bases left unmatched: 8. Sequencing used immunoSEQ multiplex PCR; TCRdb keeps in-frame clones, though not all of them. The top ten clones hold approximately 0.72% of a sample with about 73,000 clones, about 89% of them seen once. The source is an adult with an advanced solid tumor such as melanoma, head and neck, liver or kidney cancer. This specimen was CD4+ or CD8+ T cells sorted from blood, taken in a trial of the OX40 agonist ivuxolimab. This sequence joins TRBV7-2 and TRBJ2-1, with 10 bases identical to TRBD2. CDR3 nucleotide sequence: TGTGCCAGCAGCTTAGCGCACAGGACTAGCGGTCCCAATGAGCAGTTCTTC. Translating it yields CASSLAHRTSGPNEQFF. Complete variable domain (other parts from reference TRBV7-2 and TRBJ2-1): GAGVSQSPSNKVTEKGKDVELRCDPISGHTALYWYRQSLGQGLEFLIYFQGNSAPDKSGLPSDRFSAERTGGSVSTLTIQRTQQEDSAVYLCASSLAHRTSGPNEQFFGPGTRLTVL.